Sequencing of this T cell receptor (beta chain) was carried out in a study of T-cell reconstitution after alpha-beta-depleted transplantation in children. This clonotype was detected ten times or more. Construction of the TCRbeta library involved unique molecular identifiers. MiXCR, run by TCRdb on the PCR reads, gives a single entry per CDR3 protein. Counted here are approximately 390,000 distinct CDR3 sequences, roughly a tenth occurring once; the ten biggest clones make up 4.5% to 7%. Germline lookup yields CDR1 SGHRS and CDR2 YFSETQ. J lost 3 bases, V lost 4 bases, and 6 bases had no gene match. This CDR3 contains 14 residues.

This receptor was taken from a human donor who donated a stem cell graft to a child with acute myeloid leukemia. The sequences come from PBMCs from the stem cell graft donor, collected from the stem cell graft. The V gene is TRBV5-1, the J gene TRBJ2-7; TRBD1 aligns across 8 bases. As DNA, the CDR3 is TGCGCCAGCAGCACCGGGACAGGTATCTACGAGCAGTACTTC. It specifies CASSTGTGIYEQYF. Drawing the rest from reference TRBV5-1 and TRBJ2-7, the complete variable domain is KAGVTQTPRYLIKTRGQQVTLSCSPISGHRSVSWYQQTPGQGLQFLFEYFSETQRNKGNFPGRFSGRQFSNSRSEMNVSTLELGDSALYLCASSTGTGIYEQYFGPGTRLTVT.